These 7 T cell receptor beta chains originate from one sample sequenced in a study of blood T cells in healthy people across ages. Combining a sample-barcoded 5' primer with a J-beta primer mix, a second PCR ran for roughly 7 to 12 cycles. Via MiXCR, TCRdb re-called the 5' RACE reads, giving one row per CDR3 protein. The top ten clones hold roughly 20% of a sample with 800,000 or so distinct CDR3 sequences, 35% to 50% of them seen once. The sample was blood. These receptors all come from a man aged 80 or over in good health.

The gene calls are TRBV27 and TRBJ2-5; 7 positions match TRBD2. V was pared by 6 bases and J by 4 bases, with 8 bases of the junction left unmatched. CDR1 and CDR2 from the germline V gene are MNHEY and SMNVEV (reference sequence). CDR3 size: 14 residues. CDR3 loop: CASRNAGDGETQYF. The CDR3 nucleotides read TGTGCCAGCAGGAATGCGGGAGATGGAGAGACCCAGTACTTC.

The table lists this clonotype with many counts. The chain carries TRBV2 and TRBJ2-5; no definite D call. Trimming shortened V by 1 base and J by 1 base, and 10 bases separated the two germline ends. This CDR3 comprises 15 residues. Germline V CDR1 and CDR2: SNHLY, FYNNEI. CDR3 sequence (DNA): TGTGCCAGCAGTGAAGTCCGGACCCCCCAAGAGACCCAGTACTTC. It yields the protein CASSEVRTPQETQYF.

This chain links TRBV2 with TRBJ2-1; 9 nucleotides line up with TRBD1. V was clipped by 6 bases and J by 9 bases; unmatched bases: 9. The germline V gene encodes CDR1 SNHLY and CDR2 FYNNEI. The length of the CDR3 is 14 residues. The CDR3 is CASSGRATGGEQFF. In DNA, the CDR3 is TGTGCCAGCAGCGGCCGCGCGACAGGGGGTGAGCAGTTCTTC.

V is TRBV20-1 and J is TRBJ2-5; D possibly uses TRBD1 or TRBD2 (7 bases each). Germline CDR1 DFQATT, CDR2 SNEGSKA (reference sequence). The CDR3 has 16 residues. V lost 5 bases to trimming and J lost 4 bases, with 23 bases between them. For the CDR3, the DNA is TGCAGTGCTGAAAAGACAGGGCCGGGGGGACCAGAGACCCAGTACTTC. This codes for CSAEKTGPGGPETQYF.

The rearrangement uses TRBV20-1 and TRBJ2-7, with 9 positions matching TRBD1. The germline CDR1 and CDR2 sequences are DFQATT and SNEGSKA (reference sequence). V was pared by 3 bases and J by 0 bases, with 6 bases of the junction left unmatched. This CDR3 is 15 amino acids long. This chain's CDR3 is CSARLRQGDSYEQYF. For the CDR3, the DNA is TGCAGTGCTAGGTTGCGACAGGGGGACTCCTACGAGCAGTACTTC.

This clonotype was detected only a few times. The rearrangement uses TRBV4-2 and TRBJ2-1, with 8 bases matching TRBD2. V shed 0 bases and J 9 bases; nucleotides not matched to a gene: 7. Germline assignment: CDR1 LGHNA and CDR2 YNFKEQ. This CDR3 spans 15 amino acids. The CDR3 DNA sequence: TGTGCCAGCAGCCAAGATACCGGGGGGGGCAGTGAGCAGTTCTTC. Protein product: CASSQDTGGGSEQFF.

V gene TRBV25-1 combines with J gene TRBJ1-6; no clear D. The V and J ends lost 6 bases and 9 bases respectively, with 21 bases between them. Germline lookup yields CDR1 MGHDK and CDR2 SYGVNS. CDR3 length: 16 amino acids. CDR3 protein: CASRRRGVGGGSPLHF. CDR3 in DNA: TGTGCCAGCAGACGTCGTGGGGTTGGCGGTGGTTCACCCCTCCACTTT.